Sequencing of this T cell receptor beta chain was carried out in a study of blood T cell repertoires in COVID-19. Study-wide context: Acute and convalescent COVID-19 specimens originated in the United States, Italy and Spain. From T cells, B-cell-depleted T cells, or PBMCs came the material, which was cDNA or gDNA.

Method: immunoSEQ multiplex PCR; TCRdb's copy keeps in-frame clones and lacks some. The sample has about 97,000 clones; around 85% are singletons. This clone showed up just a few times. The CDR3 is 15 residues long. V gave up 4 bases and J gave up 4 bases; unmatched junction bases: 5. Germline V gene data show CDR1 as SGDLS and CDR2 as YYNGEE. Sequencing was performed on peripheral blood. V is TRBV9 and J is TRBJ2-6, with 7 bases identical to TRBD1. The TCR originated in a woman aged 70-85 years with active or convalescent COVID-19. The CDR3 protein is CASSPGRGGANVLTF. The CDR3 DNA sequence: TGTGCCAGCAGCCCCGGCAGGGGGGGGGCCAACGTCCTGACTTTC.